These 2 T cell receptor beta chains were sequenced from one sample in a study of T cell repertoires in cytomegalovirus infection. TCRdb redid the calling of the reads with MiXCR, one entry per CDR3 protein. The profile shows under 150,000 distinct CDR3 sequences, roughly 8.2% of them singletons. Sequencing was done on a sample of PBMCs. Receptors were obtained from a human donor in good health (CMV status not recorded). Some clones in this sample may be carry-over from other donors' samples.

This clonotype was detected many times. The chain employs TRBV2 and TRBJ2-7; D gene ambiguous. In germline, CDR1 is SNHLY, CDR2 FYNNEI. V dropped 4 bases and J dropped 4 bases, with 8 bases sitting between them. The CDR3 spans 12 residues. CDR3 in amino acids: CASSVSGYEQYF. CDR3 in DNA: TGTGCCAGCAGTGTTTCGGGTTACGAGCAGTACTTC. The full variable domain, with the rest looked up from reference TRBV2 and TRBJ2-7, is EPEVTQTPSHQVTQMGQEVILRCVPISNHLYFYWYRQILGQKVEFLVSFYNNEISEKSEIFDDQFSVERPDGSNFTLKIRSTKLEDSAMYFCASSVSGYEQYFGPGTRLTVT.

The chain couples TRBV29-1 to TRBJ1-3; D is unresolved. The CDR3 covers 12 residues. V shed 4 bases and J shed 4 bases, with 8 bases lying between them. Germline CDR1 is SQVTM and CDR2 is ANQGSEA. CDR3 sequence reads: CSVATEGNTIYF. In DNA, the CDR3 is TGCAGCGTTGCGACGGAAGGAAACACCATATATTTT.